Listed below are T cell receptor beta chains from one sample, sequenced in a study of metastatic and nonmetastatic thyroid tumors. TCRdb re-called the PCR reads with MiXCR. The repertoire holds about 60,000 clones, with under 20% as singletons. The sample comprised blood. These receptors were taken from a male donor with papillary thyroid cancer or a benign thyroid nodule (not recorded which). Some clones in this sample may be carry-over from other donors' samples. Each CDR3 is given with its conserved first and last residue. The D gene is left open where the match is weak. For some rows the clone size is stated as once, few or many, or as a class when expanded; others skip it.

clone_size,v_call,d_call,j_call,cdr3_aa,cdr3_nt
-,TRBV9,TRBD1,TRBJ2-3,CAISVAVQGAKGVTQYF,TGTGCCATCAGCGTAGCGGTACAGGGGGCTAAGGGCGTTACGCAGTATTTT
many,TRBV12-3/TRBV12-4,-,TRBJ2-3,CASSSIAFRDTDTQYF,TGTGCCAGCAGTTCTATAGCGTTCCGGGACACAGATACGCAGTATTTT
many,TRBV30,-,TRBJ1-1,CAWTGEGTEAFF,TGTGCCTGGACTGGGGAAGGCACTGAAGCTTTCTTT
many,TRBV7-2,TRBD2,TRBJ2-1,CASSLFPTAGAYSYNEQFF,TGTGCCAGCAGCTTATTCCCCACAGCGGGGGCTTACTCCTACAATGAGCAGTTCTTC
many,TRBV6-5,-,TRBJ1-6,CASSYSEVWGSPLHF,TGTGCCAGCAGTTACTCGGAAGTTTGGGGTTCACCCCTCCACTTT
many,TRBV9,TRBD2,TRBJ2-3,CASSDRAGLTDTQYF,TGTGCCAGCAGCGATAGAGCGGGGCTCACAGATACGCAGTATTTT
many,TRBV11-2,-,TRBJ1-1,CASSPGGANTEAFF,TGTGCCAGCAGCCCGGGAGGGGCGAACACTGAAGCTTTCTTT
-,TRBV12-3/TRBV12-4,-,TRBJ2-3,CASSLSSGTDTHYF,TGTGCCAGCAGCCTGAGCTCGGGCACAGATACGCATTATTTT
once,TRBV11-1,TRBD1,TRBJ1-2,CASSQITMDRGRSGYTF,TGTGCCAGCAGCCAAATAACAATGGACAGGGGGCGTAGTGGCTACACCTTC
-,TRBV20-1,TRBD1,TRBJ2-3,CSASPRGKNTDTQYF,TGCAGTGCTAGCCCCAGGGGGAAGAACACAGATACGCAGTATTTT
-,TRBV7-2,-,TRBJ1-1,CASRRTRNTEAFF,TGTGCCAGCAGGCGGACAAGGAACACTGAAGCTTTCTTT
many,TRBV28,TRBD1,TRBJ1-5,CASSSREGAGNQPQHF,TGTGCCAGCAGTTCACGTGAGGGGGCTGGCAATCAGCCCCAGCATTTT
many,TRBV6-2/TRBV6-3,-,TRBJ2-2,CASSYPPDYTGELFF,TGTGCCAGCAGTTACCCCCCCGACTACACCGGGGAGCTGTTTTTT
many,TRBV6-1,TRBD1,TRBJ2-2,CATYLGQTTGELFF,TGTGCCACCTACTTGGGACAGACTACCGGGGAGCTGTTTTTT
-,TRBV4-3,TRBD2,TRBJ2-3,CASSPRSGSLPDTQYF,TGCGCCAGCAGCCCTCGAAGCGGGAGTTTACCAGATACGCAGTATTTT
many,TRBV5-4,-,TRBJ1-6,CASSFGAPTQSNSPLHF,TGTGCCAGCAGCTTCGGGGCCCCGACCCAATCTAATTCACCCCTCCACTTT
many,TRBV29-1,-,TRBJ1-2,CSVEDYGPNYGYTF,TGCAGCGTTGAAGATTACGGGCCTAACTATGGCTACACCTTC
many,TRBV20-1,TRBD2,TRBJ2-1,CSAKSGSDYNEQFF,TGCAGTGCGAAAAGCGGGAGTGACTACAATGAGCAGTTCTTC